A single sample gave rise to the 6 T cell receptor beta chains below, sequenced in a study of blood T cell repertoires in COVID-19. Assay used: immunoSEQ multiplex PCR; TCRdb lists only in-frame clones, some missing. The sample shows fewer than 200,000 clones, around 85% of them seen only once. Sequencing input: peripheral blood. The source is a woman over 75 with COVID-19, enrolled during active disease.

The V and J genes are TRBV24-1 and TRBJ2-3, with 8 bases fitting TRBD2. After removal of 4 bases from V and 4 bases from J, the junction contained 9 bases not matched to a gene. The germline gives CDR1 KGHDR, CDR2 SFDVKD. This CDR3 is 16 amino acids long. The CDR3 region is CATSDPLAGGADTQYF. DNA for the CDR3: TGTGCCACCAGTGACCCCCTGGCGGGGGGCGCAGATACGCAGTATTTT.

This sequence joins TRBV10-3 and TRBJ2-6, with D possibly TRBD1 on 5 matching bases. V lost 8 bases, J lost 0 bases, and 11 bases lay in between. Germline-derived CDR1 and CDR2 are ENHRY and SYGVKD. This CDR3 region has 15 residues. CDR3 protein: CAIGYRTSGANVLTF. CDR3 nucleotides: TGTGCCATCGGGTACAGGACCTCTGGGGCCAACGTCCTGACTTTC.

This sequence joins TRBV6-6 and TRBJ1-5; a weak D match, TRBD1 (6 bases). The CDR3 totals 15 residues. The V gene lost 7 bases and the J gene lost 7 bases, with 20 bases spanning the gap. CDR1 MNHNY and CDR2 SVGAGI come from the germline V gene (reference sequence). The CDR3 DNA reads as TGTGCCAGCACCCCAGGGGCAGGGGTAGCGCAGCCCCAGCATTTT. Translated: CASTPGAGVAQPQHF.

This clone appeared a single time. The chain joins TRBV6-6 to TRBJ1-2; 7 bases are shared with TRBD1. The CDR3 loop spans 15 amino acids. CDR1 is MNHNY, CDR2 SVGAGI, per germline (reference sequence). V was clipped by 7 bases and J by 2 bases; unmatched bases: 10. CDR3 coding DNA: TGTGCCAGCATCTGGGGGGACAGAGGCAACTATGGCTACACCTTC. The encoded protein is CASIWGDRGNYGYTF.

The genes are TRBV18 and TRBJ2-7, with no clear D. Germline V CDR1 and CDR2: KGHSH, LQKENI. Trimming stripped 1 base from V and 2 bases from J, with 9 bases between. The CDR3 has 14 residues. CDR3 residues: CASSPLADTYEQYF. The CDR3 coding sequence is TGTGCCAGCTCACCACTTGCGGATACCTACGAGCAGTACTTC.

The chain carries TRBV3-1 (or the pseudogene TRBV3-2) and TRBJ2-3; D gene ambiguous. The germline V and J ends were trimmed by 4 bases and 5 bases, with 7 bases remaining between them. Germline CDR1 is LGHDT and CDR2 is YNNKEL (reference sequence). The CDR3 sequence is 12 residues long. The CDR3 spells CASSLLEDTQYF. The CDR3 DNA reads TGTGCCAGCAGCCTATTAGAAGATACGCAGTATTTT.